The 17 T cell receptor beta chains listed next were all sequenced from one sample in a study of blood T cell repertoires in COVID-19 (dated by TCRdb to 2020 to 2021). The method was the immunoSEQ multiplex PCR assay. Sourced from immuneACCESS, this table was stored by TCRdb with only in-frame sequences that have V and J called. A share of the clones is absent; for the studies checked, an unresolved V gene accounts for under half, and the remainder has no known explanation. Across this sample there are about 110,000 clones, with approximately 81% seen only once. About 40% of the sample is taken by the ten largest. The sequenced sample consisted of peripheral blood. The receptors derive from a man older than 75 with acute or convalescent COVID-19.

The chain uses TRBV29-1 and TRBJ2-1; 11 bases are shared with TRBD1. The CDR3 is 13 residues long. CDR1 is SQVTM and CDR2 is ANQGSEA in the germline V gene. Germline trimming cut 8 bases from V and 6 bases from J; bases unmatched to any gene: 6. The CDR3 sequence is CSTGQGEFNEQFF. The CDR3 bases are TGCAGCACGGGACAGGGGGAGTTCAATGAGCAGTTCTTC.

The rearrangement joins TRBV15 to TRBJ2-1; maybe TRBD2 (6 bases). Germline V CDR1 and CDR2: LNHNV, YYDKDF (reference sequence). The CDR3 runs to 15 residues. V lost 8 bases, J lost 8 bases, and 22 bases lay in between. CDR3 residues: CATGSSGGKVYEQFF. The CDR3 DNA is TGTGCCACCGGGTCGTCAGGAGGGAAAGTCTATGAGCAGTTCTTC.

This sequence joins TRBV10-2 and TRBJ1-1; D not certain. The CDR3 spans 15 residues. Looked up from germline, CDR1 is WSHSY and CDR2 is SAAADI. V shed 3 bases and J shed 0 bases, with 11 bases lying between them. CDR3 nucleotide sequence: TGCGCCAGCAGTGACCGGGGAAAATTGAACACTGAAGCTTTCTTT. This codes for CASSDRGKLNTEAFF.

This sequence joins TRBV7-9 and TRBJ2-2; perhaps TRBD1 as D (6 bases). V was pared by 4 bases and J by 1 base, with 13 bases between. Germline V gene sequence: CDR1 SEHNR, CDR2 FQNEAQ (reference sequence). CDR3 length: 16 amino acids. Here the CDR3 reads CASSSRTAQNTGELFF. The CDR3 coding sequence is TGTGCCAGCAGCTCCCGGACAGCCCAGAACACCGGGGAGCTGTTTTTT. The whole variable domain, filled in from reference TRBV7-9 and TRBJ2-2, reads DTGVSQNPRHKITKRGQNVTFRCDPISEHNRLYWYRQTLGQGPEFLTYFQNEAQLEKSRLLSDRFSAERPKGSFSTLEIQRTEQGDSAMYLCASSSRTAQNTGELFFGEGSRLTVL.

This clone was counted only a few times. V and J are TRBV5-1 and TRBJ1-4; 12 positions match TRBD1. The junction had 5 bases not matched to a gene; V was cut back by 4 bases and J by 7 bases. The germline V gene encodes CDR1 SGHRS and CDR2 YFSETQ. The CDR3 runs to 15 residues. In DNA, the CDR3 is TGCGCCAGCAGCCCAGGGACAGGGGGCTTTGAAAAACTGTTTTTT. This gives the protein CASSPGTGGFEKLFF.

This chain uses TRBV27 with TRBJ2-1; no clear D. There are 16 residues in the CDR3. Germline-derived CDR1 and CDR2 are MNHEY and SMNVEV (reference sequence). V dropped 5 bases and J dropped 0 bases, with 14 bases sitting between them. CDR3 coding DNA: TGTGCCAGCAGTCCTCTACTGAGTAGCTCCTACAATGAGCAGTTCTTC. Translation: CASSPLLSSSYNEQFF.

This chain connects TRBV12-3 or TRBV12-4 to TRBJ1-1; tentative D call: TRBD1 (5 bases). Deletions cut 4 bases from V and 10 bases from J, with 10 bases between. This CDR3 has 11 amino acids. CDR3 residues: CASSSGLIAFF. CDR3 nucleotides: TGTGCCAGCAGTTCGGGACTGATAGCTTTCTTT.

This clone was counted a few times. The chain recombines TRBV11-1 with TRBJ2-5, with 10 bases lining up with TRBD1. The germline gives CDR1 SGHAT, CDR2 FQDESV (reference sequence). The CDR3 has 15 amino acids. The V and J ends lost 4 bases and 3 bases, in that order; junction bases with no gene match: 5. This CDR3 is CASSSMGTGEETQYF. The CDR3 DNA sequence: TGTGCCAGCAGCTCTATGGGGACAGGGGAAGAGACCCAGTACTTC. Looking up the rest from reference TRBV11-1 and TRBJ2-5 gives the full variable domain: EAEVAQSPRYKITEKSQAVAFWCDPISGHATLYWYRQILGQGPELLVQFQDESVVDDSQLPKDRFSAERLKGVDSTLKIQPAELGDSAMYLCASSSMGTGEETQYFGPGTRLLVL.

The rearrangement uses TRBV7-9 and TRBJ1-6, with 8 bases that match TRBD1. The CDR3 length is 14 residues. Germline loops: CDR1 SEHNR, CDR2 FQNEAQ (reference sequence). The V gene end was trimmed by 5 bases and the J gene end by 6 bases; junction bases not matched to a gene: 3. The CDR3 loop is CASSRTGSNSPLHF. DNA of the CDR3: TGTGCCAGCAGCCGGACAGGGTCTAATTCACCCCTCCACTTT.

CDR3 DNA sequence: TGTGCCAGCAGTTTATCTAGCGGGAGGGCCGCAGATACGCAGTATTTT. Amino acids: CASSLSSGRAADTQYF. The chain links TRBV28 to TRBJ2-3; 12 bases fit TRBD2. The germline CDR1 and CDR2 sequences are MDHEN and SYDVKM. V gave up 1 base and J gave up 4 bases; unmatched junction bases: 3. The CDR3 length is 16 residues.

The J gene is TRBJ2-7, the V gene TRBV5-5, with no clear D. V shed 4 bases and J shed 3 bases, with 11 bases lying between them. Per the germline V gene, CDR1 is SGHKS and CDR2 is YYEKEE (reference sequence). The CDR3 extends over 13 amino acids. As DNA, the CDR3 is TGTGCCAGCAGCCCCGGGTCTAGCTACGAGCAGTACTTC. Protein product: CASSPGSSYEQYF.

The chain combines TRBV7-9 with TRBJ1-2; 7 nucleotides line up with TRBD1. The V and J ends lost 2 bases and 8 bases, in that order; junction bases with no gene match: 11. Per the germline V gene, CDR1 is SEHNR and CDR2 is FQNEAQ (reference sequence). The CDR3 spans 15 residues. CDR3: CASSLTGTAFSGYTF. DNA for the CDR3: TGTGCCAGCAGCTTAACCGGGACAGCCTTTAGCGGCTACACCTTC.

The chain recombines TRBV12-1 with TRBJ2-1; the table's TRBD2 call for D was not verified on the DNA. TRBV12-1 is listed as a pseudogene. CDR3 length equals 11 residues. The CDR3 protein is CASSLNYEQFF. Here the CDR3 DNA reads TGTGCCAGCAGCTTGAACTATGAGCAGTTCTTC.

The chain recombines TRBV29-1 with TRBJ1-3; D remains unclear. CDR1 is SQVTM, CDR2 ANQGSEA, per germline. CDR3 size: 13 residues. V lost 3 bases and J lost 3, with 9 bases in between. The CDR3 protein is CSVESQFGNTIYF. Written as DNA, the CDR3 is TGCAGCGTTGAGTCGCAGTTTGGAAACACCATATATTTT.

The V and J genes are TRBV6-5 and TRBJ1-2; 7 nucleotides line up with TRBD1. The junction had 9 bases not matched to a gene; V was cut back by 6 bases and J by 2 bases. This CDR3 comprises 15 residues. Germline lookup yields CDR1 MNHEY and CDR2 SVGAGI. The CDR3 DNA is TGTGCCAGCAGACCGACACAGGGGCTAAACTATGGCTACACCTTC. It encodes CASRPTQGLNYGYTF.

V is TRBV2 and J is TRBJ1-1; D is perhaps TRBD1 (6 bases). The CDR3 covers 12 residues. The germline V gene has CDR1 SNHLY and CDR2 FYNNEI. With 5 bases removed from V and 5 bases from J, the gap between germline ends came to 9 bases. The chain's CDR3 is CASSQGQTEAFF. The CDR3 nucleotides are TGTGCCAGCAGTCAAGGACAGACTGAAGCTTTCTTT. The variable domain in full, with the rest retrieved from reference TRBV2 and TRBJ1-1, is EPEVTQTPSHQVTQMGQEVILRCVPISNHLYFYWYRQILGQKVEFLVSFYNNEISEKSEIFDDQFSVERPDGSNFTLKIRSTKLEDSAMYFCASSQGQTEAFFGQGTRLTVV.

The chain employs TRBV30 and TRBJ1-6; a possible D gene is TRBD1 (6 bases). The CDR3 extends over 17 amino acids. Germline CDR1 reads GTSNPN; CDR2 reads SVGIG (reference sequence). Trimming pared 3 bases from V and 5 bases from J, leaving 20 bases between. In DNA form, the CDR3 reads TGTGCCTGGAGCAATGTCGTGGCAGGGGTAAATAATTCACCCCTCCACTTT. It codes for CAWSNVVAGVNNSPLHF.